The 11 T cell receptor beta chains reported below all come from one sample, sequenced in a study of T cells expressing NK-cell markers. TCRdb reprocessed the 5' RACE reads, with one entry per CDR3 protein and no DNA. Reported are about 540,000 distinct CDR3 sequences; the ten largest clones contain about 3.6%. The specimen sequenced was blood T cells: a sorted CD56 or NKG2C T cell subset, CD4+ or CD8+ T cells, or bulk PBMC T cells (not recorded which). The receptors come from a man aged 18 to 29 in good health.

The chain uses TRBV24-1 and TRBJ2-1; TCRdb calls TRBD1, which cannot be checked without DNA. Germline V lookup: CDR1 KGHDR, CDR2 SFDVKD. The CDR3 is made up of 16 amino acids. CDR3 in amino acids: CATSEVETAPRGEQFF.

The chain carries TRBV7-8 and TRBJ2-3. The CDR3 contains 16 residues. Germline V gene lookup returns CDR1 SGHVS and CDR2 FQNEAQ. The CDR3 reads CASSLVMRTNTDTQYF. Based on the CDR3 plus reference TRBV7-8 and TRBJ2-3, the full variable domain is GAGVSQSPRYKVAKRGQDVALRCDPISGHVSLFWYQQALGQGPEFLTYFQNEAQLDKSGLPSDRFFAERPEGSVSTLKIQRTQQEDSAVYLCASSLVMRTNTDTQYFGPGTRLTVL.

The rearrangement links TRBV5-6 to TRBJ2-6; the TCRdb call, TRBD1, lacks DNA for checking. The germline V gene has CDR1 SGHDT and CDR2 YYEEEE. CDR3 size: 17 residues. The CDR3 protein is CASSLAWGSPGANVLTF.

The chain uses TRBV27 and TRBJ2-3; lacking DNA, the TRBD1 call made by TCRdb goes unchecked. This CDR3 is 15 amino acids long. Per germline, CDR1 MNHEY and CDR2 SMNVEV (reference sequence). This CDR3 reads CASSTPRQGTDTQYF.

This chain uses TRBV7-3 with TRBJ2-1; the D call of TRBD1 rests on TCRdb alone, since no DNA is present to check it. The CDR3 consists of 13 residues. Germline V CDR1 and CDR2: SGHTA, FQGTGA. Here the CDR3 reads CASSENTGNEQFF.

This chain's CDR3 is CASSFWSGLSSGANVLTF. The V call is TRBV5-1, the J call TRBJ2-6; TCRdb gives TRBD2 as the D gene, but with no DNA this cannot be confirmed. CDR1 SGHRS and CDR2 YFSETQ come from the germline V gene. This CDR3 is 18 amino acids long.

This chain joins TRBV29-1 and TRBJ2-5; TCRdb selects TRBD2, and the lack of DNA leaves this call unchecked. The length of the CDR3 is 13 residues. Germline lookup yields CDR1 SQVTM and CDR2 ANQGSEA. The CDR3 loop reads CSVLGSTDGTQYF.

The chain couples TRBV20-1 to TRBJ1-1; the D gene TCRdb calls, TRBD1, cannot be checked with no DNA. CDR3 length: 11 amino acids. CDR1 is DFQATT and CDR2 is SNEGSKA in the germline V gene (reference sequence). The CDR3: CSVPGQGDAFF.

The rearrangement uses TRBV7-6 and TRBJ2-5; TCRdb's D call of TRBD1 is untestable without DNA. Germline-derived CDR1 and CDR2 are SGHVS and FNYEAQ. This CDR3 is built from 11 residues. The CDR3 sequence is CASSPLQGLYF. The entire variable domain, with the rest obtained from reference TRBV7-6 and TRBJ2-5, is as follows: GAGVSQSPRYKVTKRGQDVALRCDPISGHVSLYWYRQALGQGPEFLTYFNYEAQQDKSGLPNDRFSAERPEGSISTLTIQRTEQRDSAMYRCASSPLQGLYFGPGTRLLVL.

V gene TRBV7-6 combines with J gene TRBJ1-5; TCRdb outputs TRBD1, but without DNA this stays unchecked. Germline lookup yields CDR1 SGHVS and CDR2 FNYEAQ. The CDR3 has 18 residues. Here the CDR3 reads CASSLAPLGVEGNQPQHF. Filled out from reference TRBV7-6 and TRBJ1-5, the complete variable domain reads GAGVSQSPRYKVTKRGQDVALRCDPISGHVSLYWYRQALGQGPEFLTYFNYEAQQDKSGLPNDRFSAERPEGSISTLTIQRTEQRDSAMYRCASSLAPLGVEGNQPQHFGDGTRLSIL.

The V and J genes are TRBV28 and TRBJ1-6; lacking DNA, the TRBD1 call made by TCRdb goes unchecked. CDR3 length: 14 amino acids. CDR1 is MDHEN and CDR2 is SYDVKM in the germline V gene. The chain's CDR3 is CASSTTGESSPLHF.